The source of this T cell receptor (beta chain) is a study of T cells expressing NK-cell markers. Study in general: Source material for TCR beta repertoires consisted of sorted CD3+CD56+NKG2C+, CD3+CD56+NKG2C- and CD3+CD56-NKG2C+ T cells. HCMV seropositivity characterized most of the eight sequenced donors, and seronegativity one. Study-wide results and limits: CD8+ T cells in a handful of donors included dominant NKG2C+ clonotypes at roughly 1.0-8%. In several donors, dominant clonotypes made up about 28.3-65% of CD3+CD56-NKG2C+ cells.

Notes on this clonotype: Antigen unknown.

TCRdb reprocessed the 5' RACE reads, with one entry per CDR3 protein and no DNA. Its table records some 450,000 distinct CDR3 sequences. The CDR3 sequence is 14 residues long. Germline V gives CDR1 DFQATT, CDR2 SNEGSKA (reference sequence). This receptor was taken from a woman between 18 and 69 years old in good health. What was sequenced was blood T cells: a sorted CD56 or NKG2C T cell subset, CD4+ or CD8+ T cells, or bulk PBMC T cells (not recorded which). The chain has TRBV20-1 and TRBJ2-5; as DNA is missing, the TRBD2 call by TCRdb cannot be tested. CDR3 region: CSALNLAVQETQYF.